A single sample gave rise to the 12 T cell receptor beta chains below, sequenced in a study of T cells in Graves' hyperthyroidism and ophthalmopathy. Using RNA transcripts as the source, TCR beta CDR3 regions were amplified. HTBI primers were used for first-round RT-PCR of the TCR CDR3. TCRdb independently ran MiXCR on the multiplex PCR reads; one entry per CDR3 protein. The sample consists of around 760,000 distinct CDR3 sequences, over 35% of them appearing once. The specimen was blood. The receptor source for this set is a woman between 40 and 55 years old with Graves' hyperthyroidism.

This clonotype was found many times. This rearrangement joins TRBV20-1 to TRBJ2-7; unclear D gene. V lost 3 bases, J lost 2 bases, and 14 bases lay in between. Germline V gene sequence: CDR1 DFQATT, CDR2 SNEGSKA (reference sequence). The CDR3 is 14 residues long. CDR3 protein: CSARVGYGPYEQYF. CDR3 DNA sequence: TGCAGTGCTAGGGTTGGGTACGGTCCCTACGAGCAGTACTTC.

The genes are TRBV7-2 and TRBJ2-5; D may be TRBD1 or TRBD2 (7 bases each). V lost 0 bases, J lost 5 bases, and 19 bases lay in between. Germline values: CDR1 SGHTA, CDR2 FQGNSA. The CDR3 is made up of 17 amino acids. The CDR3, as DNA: TGTGCCAGCAGCTTAGCGCCCAGGGGGGGATTTCAGGAGACCCAGTACTTC. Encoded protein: CASSLAPRGGFQETQYF.

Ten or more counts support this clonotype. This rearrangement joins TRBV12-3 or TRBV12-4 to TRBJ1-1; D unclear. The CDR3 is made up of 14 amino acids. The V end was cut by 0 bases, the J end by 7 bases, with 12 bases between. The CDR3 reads CASSLAREGIEAFF. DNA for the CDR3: TGTGCCAGCAGTTTAGCTAGGGAAGGAATTGAAGCTTTCTTT.

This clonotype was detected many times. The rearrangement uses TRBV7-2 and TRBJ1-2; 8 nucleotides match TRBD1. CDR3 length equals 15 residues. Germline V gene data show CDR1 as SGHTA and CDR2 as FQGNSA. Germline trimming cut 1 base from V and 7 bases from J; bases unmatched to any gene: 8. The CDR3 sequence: CASSLVGTGRGGYTF. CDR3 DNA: TGTGCCAGCAGCTTAGTTGGGACAGGAAGGGGTGGCTACACCTTC.

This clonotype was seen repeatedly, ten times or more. The CDR3 is CASSLDGRTTEAFF. CDR3 sequence (DNA): TGTGCCAGCAGCCTGGACGGACGTACCACTGAAGCTTTCTTT. This chain links TRBV9 with TRBJ1-1; D is uncertain. From germline, CDR1 is SGDLS and CDR2 YYNGEE. The CDR3 is 14 residues long. Between the trimmed V and J ends, which lost 4 bases and 4 bases, there was a span of 14 bases.

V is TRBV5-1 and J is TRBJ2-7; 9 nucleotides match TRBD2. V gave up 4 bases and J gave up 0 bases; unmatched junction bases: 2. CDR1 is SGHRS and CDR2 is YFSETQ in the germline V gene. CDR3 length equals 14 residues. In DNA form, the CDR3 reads TGCGCCAGCAGCGTGACTAGCGGCTCCTACGAGCAGTACTTC. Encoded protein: CASSVTSGSYEQYF.

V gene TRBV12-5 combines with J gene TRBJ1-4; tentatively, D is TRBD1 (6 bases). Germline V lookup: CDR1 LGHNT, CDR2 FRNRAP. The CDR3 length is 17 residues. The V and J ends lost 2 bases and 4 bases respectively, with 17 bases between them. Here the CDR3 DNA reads TGTGCTAGTGGTTTGCCTACGGACAGCTTTTTTAATGAAAAACTGTTTTTT. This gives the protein CASGLPTDSFFNEKLFF.

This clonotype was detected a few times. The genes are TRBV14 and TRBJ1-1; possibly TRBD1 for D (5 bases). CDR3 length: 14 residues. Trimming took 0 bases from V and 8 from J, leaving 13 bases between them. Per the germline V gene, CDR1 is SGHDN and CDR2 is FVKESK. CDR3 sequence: CASSQDRGASEAFF. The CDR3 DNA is TGTGCCAGCAGCCAAGATCGAGGGGCCAGCGAAGCTTTCTTT.

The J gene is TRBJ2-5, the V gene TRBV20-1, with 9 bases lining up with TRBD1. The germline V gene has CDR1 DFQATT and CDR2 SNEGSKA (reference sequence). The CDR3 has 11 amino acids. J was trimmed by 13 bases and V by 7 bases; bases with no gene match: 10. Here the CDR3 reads CSGERGQGPYF. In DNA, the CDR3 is TGCAGTGGGGAGCGGGGACAGGGACCGTACTTC.

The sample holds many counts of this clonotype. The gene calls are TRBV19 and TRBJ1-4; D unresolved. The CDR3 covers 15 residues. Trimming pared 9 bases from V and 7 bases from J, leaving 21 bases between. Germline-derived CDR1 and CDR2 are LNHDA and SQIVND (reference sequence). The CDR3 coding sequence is TGTGCCAGCGCCCTTTTGCGGGGTGGGAGTGAAAAACTGTTTTTT. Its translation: CASALLRGGSEKLFF.

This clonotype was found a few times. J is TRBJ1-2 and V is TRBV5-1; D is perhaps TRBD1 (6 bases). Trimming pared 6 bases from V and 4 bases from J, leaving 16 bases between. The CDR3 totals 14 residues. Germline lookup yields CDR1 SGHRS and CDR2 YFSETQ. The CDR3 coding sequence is TGCGCCAGCACTATGACGGGGGGCGGCTATGGCTACACCTTC. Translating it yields CASTMTGGGYGYTF.

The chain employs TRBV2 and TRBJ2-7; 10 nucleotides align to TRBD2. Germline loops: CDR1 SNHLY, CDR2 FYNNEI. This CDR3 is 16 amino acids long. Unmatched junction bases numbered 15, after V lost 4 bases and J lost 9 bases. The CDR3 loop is CASSGVAGGFADTQYF. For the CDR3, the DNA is TGTGCCAGCAGTGGAGTAGCGGGAGGATTCGCAGATACGCAGTACTTC. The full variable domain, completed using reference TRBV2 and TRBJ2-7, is EPEVTQTPSHQVTQMGQEVILRCVPISNHLYFYWYRQILGQKVEFLVSFYNNEISEKSEIFDDQFSVERPDGSNFTLKIRSTKLEDSAMYFCASSGVAGGFADTQYFGPGTRLTVT.